This paragraph reports one T cell receptor beta chain. Per germline, CDR1 MNHEY and CDR2 SVGAGI. The J segment lost 4 bases and the V segment lost 5 bases, leaving 10 bases of the junction unmatched. The CDR3 is made up of 15 amino acids. These data belong to a study of shared clonotypes between healthy human individuals. TCRdb's copy holds only in-frame clones and misses some; the assay was immunoSEQ multiplex PCR. This table holds hundreds of thousands of clones, about nine tenths found once. The V call is TRBV6-5, the J call TRBJ2-7; 8 bases are shared with TRBD1. The sequence was collected from a man younger than 30 in good health. The sequenced sample was memory CD8+ T cells sorted from blood. Indicated subset: CD45RO+ cells pooled with CCR7-negative TemRA cells. The CDR3 sequence: CASSPTGDAFYEQYF. The DNA of the CDR3 is TGTGCCAGCAGTCCGACAGGGGACGCCTTTTACGAGCAGTACTTC.